The rows below give T cell receptor beta chains drawn from one sample of a study of glioma-infiltrating T cells. TCRdb recomputed calls from the multiplex PCR reads with MiXCR, one row per CDR3 protein. The sample lists under 150,000 distinct CDR3 sequences, 24% occurring once. Sequencing was done on a sample of glioma tissue, nonneoplastic brain tissue, or PBMCs (not recorded which). The receptors shown here come from a human donor with low-grade glioma or glioblastoma, undergoing nonglioma brain surgery, or in good health (not recorded which). Each CDR3 is given with its conserved first and last residue. D genes are given only for firm matches. The size field is filled for only some rows; it gives once, few, many or a size class.

size	D	V	J	DNA	CDR3
-	-	TRBV12-3/TRBV12-4	TRBJ2-3	TGTGCCAGCAGCCCGCCCCAAGAAACAGATACGCAGTATTTT	CASSPPQETDTQYF
-	TRBD2	TRBV6-6	TRBJ2-1	TGTGCCAGCAGTTACCTCTCGGTAGCGGGGGGGGGTGAGCAGTTCTTC	CASSYLSVAGGGEQFF
-	-	TRBV7-3	TRBJ2-5	TGTGCCAGCAGCGATGACGGCCAAGAGACCCAGTACTTC	CASSDDGQETQYF
-	-	TRBV4-1	TRBJ2-6	TGCGCCAGCAGGAGGAACAGGATCTCTGGGGCCAACGTCCTGACTTTC	CASRRNRISGANVLTF
few	-	TRBV6-1	TRBJ2-3	TGTGCCAGCAGCGGACGGTCGGTCGGCACAGATACGCAGTATTTT	CASSGRSVGTDTQYF
-	TRBD1	TRBV19	TRBJ2-2	TGTGCCAGTCGTCCCCCGGGACAGGGGATGACCGGGGAGCTGTTTTTT	CASRPPGQGMTGELFF
few	TRBD2	TRBV20-1	TRBJ2-1	TGCAGTGCTATAGCGGGGGGAACCTACAATGAGCAGTTCTTC	CSAIAGGTYNEQFF
many	TRBD1	TRBV24-1	TRBJ1-5	TGTGCCACTGGCCGAGGACAGGGCAGACAGCCCCAGCATTTT	CATGRGQGRQPQHF
-	-	TRBV7-9	TRBJ2-1	TGTGCCAGCAGCTCCTCGGAGACCCAGTTCTTC	CASSSSETQFF
many	-	TRBV14	TRBJ2-1	TGTGCCAGCAGCCAGACGGCGGGTGAGCAGTTCTTC	CASSQTAGEQFF
few	-	TRBV12-5	TRBJ2-1	TGTGCTAGTGGTTTGTCACGGGGGATTCGGAACAATGAGCAGTTCTTC	CASGLSRGIRNNEQFF
many	-	TRBV4-1	TRBJ1-3	TGCGCCAGCAGCCCCTCATCGGGAAACACCATATATTTT	CASSPSSGNTIYF